The 22 T cell receptor beta chains reported below all come from one sample, sequenced in a study of T cell responses to AZD1222 COVID-19 vaccine. Sequencing was performed with immunoSEQ multiplex PCR; in TCRdb, only in-frame clones are kept and a portion is missing. The data contain approximately 100,000 clones, 88% of them singletons. Sample: peripheral blood, taken on day 0 of MenACWY control vaccination. These receptors all come from an adult in good health.

This clone was recorded only once. The V and J genes are TRBV10-3 and TRBJ1-5, with 7 bases that match TRBD1. Germline V lookup: CDR1 ENHRY, CDR2 SYGVKD. The CDR3 runs to 14 residues. With V trimmed by 6 bases and J by 4 bases, 6 bases remained unmatched. The CDR3 sequence: CAISGDSKNQPQHF. Written as DNA, the CDR3 is TGTGCCATCAGCGGGGACAGTAAAAATCAGCCCCAGCATTTT.

The chain has TRBV9 and TRBJ1-1, with 8 bases aligning to TRBD1. This CDR3 has 14 amino acids. Germline V gene sequence: CDR1 SGDLS, CDR2 YYNGEE. Trimming removed 2 bases from V and 6 bases from J; junction bases left unmatched: 6. The CDR3 coding sequence is TGTGCCAGCAGCGTTGACCCAGGGGGCTCTGAAGCTTTCTTT. This translates into CASSVDPGGSEAFF. Variable domain in full (rest from reference TRBV9 and TRBJ1-1): DSGVTQTPKHLITATGQRVTLRCSPRSGDLSVYWYQQSLDQGLQFLIQYYNGEERAKGNILERFSAQQFPDLHSELNLSSLELGDSALYFCASSVDPGGSEAFFGQGTRLTVV.

DNA for the CDR3: TGTGCCAGCAGTTATCGGGACCTTGAGGAGCAGTACTTC. This sequence encodes CASSYRDLEEQYF. This chain links TRBV6-2 or TRBV6-3 with TRBJ2-7, with D possibly called TRBD1 or TRBD2 (5 bases each). The length of the CDR3 is 13 residues. V lost 3 bases, J lost 7 bases, and 13 bases lay in between. Germline V gene sequence: CDR1 MNHEY, CDR2 SVGEGT.

This rearrangement joins TRBV12-5 to TRBJ1-5; no reliable D call. CDR1 is LGHNT and CDR2 is FRNRAP in the germline V gene. V gave up 1 base and J gave up 6 bases, with 7 bases separating them. The CDR3 spans 13 residues. The CDR3 reads CASGLGGSQPQHF. In nucleotides, the CDR3 is TGTGCTAGTGGTTTGGGGGGAAGTCAGCCCCAGCATTTT.

The chain recombines TRBV28 with TRBJ1-2, with D perhaps matching TRBD1 (5 bases). Trimming took 10 bases from V and 6 from J, leaving 15 bases between them. Germline-derived CDR1 and CDR2 are MDHEN and SYDVKM. CDR3 length equals 12 residues. CDR3 sequence (DNA): TGTGCCACTTATAGACAGCCGAATGGCTACACCTTC. Translating gives CATYRQPNGYTF.

This clone was seen just once. This chain uses TRBV30 with TRBJ1-2; weak D call: TRBD1 (5 bases). The CDR3 has 14 residues. Looked up from germline, CDR1 is GTSNPN and CDR2 is SVGIG (reference sequence). Trimming took 3 bases from V and 8 from J, leaving 19 bases between them. As DNA, the CDR3 is TGTGCCTGGAGCCAGAGACAGACAATGGGGGGCTACACCTTC. Protein product: CAWSQRQTMGGYTF.

V gene TRBV28 combines with J gene TRBJ2-7, with 11 bases identical to TRBD2. The CDR3 consists of 15 residues. V shed 5 bases and J 0 bases; nucleotides not matched to a gene: 3. In germline, CDR1 is MDHEN, CDR2 SYDVKM. CDR3: CASSNSGRASYEQYF. Written as DNA, the CDR3 is TGTGCCAGCAGTAATAGCGGGAGGGCCTCCTACGAGCAGTACTTC.

The CDR3 sequence is CSVRLNGHNEQFF. CDR3 in DNA: TGCAGCGTTCGTCTTAATGGACACAATGAGCAGTTCTTC. The chain uses TRBV29-1 and TRBJ2-1; D gene unclear. The CDR3 totals 13 residues. The V end lost 5 bases, the J end lost 5 bases, and 13 bases lay between the germline ends. From germline, CDR1 is SQVTM and CDR2 ANQGSEA.

The V call is TRBV14, the J call TRBJ1-1, with D hard to call. Trimming removed 4 bases at V and 0 bases at J, with 6 bases between. The CDR3 sequence is 13 residues long. Germline CDR1 reads SGHDN; CDR2 reads FVKESK. The CDR3 DNA reads as TGTGCCAGCAGCCCTCACCTGAACACTGAAGCTTTCTTT. As protein: CASSPHLNTEAFF.

The chain recombines TRBV27 with TRBJ2-1; D uncertain. CDR3 size: 14 residues. From germline, CDR1 is MNHEY and CDR2 SMNVEV (reference sequence). V shed 9 bases and J shed 4 bases, with 16 bases lying between them. This chain's CDR3 is CARRRYQVYNEQFF. CDR3 DNA sequence: TGTGCCAGGAGGCGATACCAGGTATACAATGAGCAGTTCTTC.

The rearrangement links TRBV6-2 or TRBV6-3 to TRBJ1-5; D not resolved. V was shortened by 5 bases and J by 4 bases, with 9 bases between the two germline ends. This CDR3 contains 13 residues. Germline V lookup: CDR1 MNHEY, CDR2 SVGEGT. CDR3 residues: CASSTGWNQPQHF. As DNA, the CDR3 is TGTGCCAGCAGTACCGGGTGGAATCAGCCCCAGCATTTT.

This chain links TRBV7-9 with TRBJ1-3, with 7 bases that match TRBD1. Trimming took 1 base from V and 0 from J; bases not matched to a gene: 6. CDR3 size: 17 residues. Germline V CDR1 and CDR2: SEHNR, FQNEAQ (reference sequence). CDR3 region: CASSLGRDRTSGNTIYF. In DNA form, the CDR3 reads TGTGCCAGCAGCTTAGGGCGGGACAGAACCTCTGGAAACACCATATATTTT.

This clone came up a few times. The rearrangement joins TRBV7-3 to TRBJ2-5; 7 bases fit TRBD1. From germline, CDR1 is SGHTA and CDR2 FQGTGA. Trimming at V came to 1 base and at J to 3 bases, leaving 8 bases not matched to a gene. The CDR3 loop spans 16 amino acids. The CDR3 spells CASSLIPHRGEETQYF. The CDR3 DNA reads TGTGCCAGCAGCTTAATTCCGCACAGGGGAGAAGAGACCCAGTACTTC. Using reference TRBV7-3 and TRBJ2-5 for the parts outside the CDR3, the full variable domain is GAGVSQTPSNKVTEKGKYVELRCDPISGHTALYWYRQSLGQGPEFLIYFQGTGAADDSGLPNDRFFAVRPEGSVSTLKIQRTERGDSAVYLCASSLIPHRGEETQYFGPGTRLLVL.

This chain uses TRBV27 with TRBJ2-1; 11 bases agree with TRBD2. CDR1 and CDR2 from the germline V gene are MNHEY and SMNVEV (reference sequence). The CDR3 totals 16 residues. V was clipped by 6 bases and J by 5 bases; unmatched bases: 9. CDR3 nucleotides: TGTGCCAGCAGCCATAGCGGGAGGGGGTCCCACAATGAGCAGTTCTTC. This sequence encodes CASSHSGRGSHNEQFF.

This clone has only a few counts. The chain carries TRBV28 and TRBJ1-1; 7 positions agree with TRBD1. V dropped 6 bases and J dropped 6; count of bases not matched to a gene: 13. The CDR3 runs to 15 residues. Germline V lookup: CDR1 MDHEN, CDR2 SYDVKM. The CDR3 sequence: CASSPGGLGGSEAFF. The CDR3 DNA reads as TGTGCCAGCAGCCCAGGGGGTCTGGGGGGGTCTGAAGCTTTCTTT.

The chain joins TRBV28 to TRBJ1-1; D is unclear. CDR3 length equals 12 residues. Deletions cut 2 bases from V and 4 bases from J, with 5 bases between. Germline V gene lookup returns CDR1 MDHEN and CDR2 SYDVKM. Here the CDR3 reads CASSLVGTEAFF. The CDR3 coding sequence is TGTGCCAGCAGTTTAGTGGGCACTGAAGCTTTCTTT.

This clone was picked up one time. V and J are TRBV5-4 and TRBJ1-2; weak D call: TRBD1 (6 bases). V shed 4 bases and J shed 8 bases, with 18 bases lying between them. Looked up from germline, CDR1 is SGHNT and CDR2 is YYREEE (reference sequence). This CDR3 region has 14 residues. The CDR3 DNA reads TGTGCCAGCAGCGCCACAGGGAGTCGGAGGGGCTACACCTTC. It translates to CASSATGSRRGYTF.

The table lists this clone with a count of one. The chain is built from TRBV5-6 and TRBJ1-2; no reliable D call. Trimming took off 1 base at V and 8 bases at J, with 18 bases between the two ends. The germline CDR1 and CDR2 sequences are SGHDT and YYEEEE. The CDR3 consists of 15 residues. The CDR3 sequence is CASSLMRSGVRGYTF. CDR3 nucleotide sequence: TGTGCCAGCAGCTTGATGAGGAGCGGGGTTCGGGGCTACACCTTC.

The genes are TRBV7-9 and TRBJ2-5, with no clear D. V was shortened by 7 bases and J by 5 bases, with 11 bases between the two germline ends. CDR1 and CDR2 from the germline V gene are SEHNR and FQNEAQ (reference sequence). There are 12 residues in the CDR3. The CDR3 loop reads CASTSVLETQYF. In DNA form, the CDR3 reads TGTGCCAGCACCTCGGTTCTGGAGACCCAGTACTTC.

The rearrangement uses TRBV7-3 and TRBJ2-5; either TRBD1 or TRBD2 may supply D (5 bases each). The CDR3 has 17 amino acids. Germline V gene lookup returns CDR1 SGHTA and CDR2 FQGTGA. Deletions cut 1 base from V and 2 bases from J, with 17 bases between. The CDR3 bases are TGTGCCAGCAGCTTAAAGGGGAGTGCGTCCGAACAAGAGACCCAGTACTTC. Its translation is CASSLKGSASEQETQYF.

The rearrangement links TRBV6-5 to TRBJ1-4, with TRBD1 identical over 7 bases. Unmatched junction bases numbered 8, after V lost 2 bases and J lost 8 bases. Germline lookup yields CDR1 MNHEY and CDR2 SVGAGI. This CDR3 has 15 residues. This chain's CDR3 is CASSYDRVSGEKLFF. The CDR3 coding sequence is TGTGCCAGCAGTTACGACAGGGTTTCGGGAGAAAAACTGTTTTTT.

The V and J genes are TRBV28 and TRBJ1-1; D not certain. The CDR3 covers 15 residues. V lost 10 bases, J lost 2 bases, and 20 bases lay in between. CDR1 MDHEN and CDR2 SYDVKM come from the germline V gene. The CDR3 DNA is TGTGCCATCAGAGACCTCCTACAGTTCAACACTGAAGCTTTCTTT. Residues: CAIRDLLQFNTEAFF.